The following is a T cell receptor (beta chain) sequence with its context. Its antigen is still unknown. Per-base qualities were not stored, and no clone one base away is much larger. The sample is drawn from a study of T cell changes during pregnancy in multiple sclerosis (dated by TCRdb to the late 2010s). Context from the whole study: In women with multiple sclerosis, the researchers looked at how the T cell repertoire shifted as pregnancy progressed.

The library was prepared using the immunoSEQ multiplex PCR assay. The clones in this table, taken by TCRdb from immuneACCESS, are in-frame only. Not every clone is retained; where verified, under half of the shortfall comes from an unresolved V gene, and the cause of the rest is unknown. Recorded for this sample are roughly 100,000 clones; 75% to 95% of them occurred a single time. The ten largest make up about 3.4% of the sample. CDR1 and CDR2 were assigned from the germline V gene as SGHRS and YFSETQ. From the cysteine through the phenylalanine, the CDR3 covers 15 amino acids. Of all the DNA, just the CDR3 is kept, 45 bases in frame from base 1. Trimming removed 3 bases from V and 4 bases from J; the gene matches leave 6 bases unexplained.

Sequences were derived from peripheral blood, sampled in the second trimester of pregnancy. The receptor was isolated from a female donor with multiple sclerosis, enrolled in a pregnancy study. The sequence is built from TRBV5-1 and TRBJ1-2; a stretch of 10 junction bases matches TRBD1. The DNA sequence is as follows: TGCGCCAGCAGCTCTGGACAGGGGGGATTCTATGGCTACACCTTC. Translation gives CASSSGQGGFYGYTF.